A selection of T cell receptor beta chains follows, all from one sample in a study of patients and donors after allogeneic stem cell transplantation. TCRdb reprocessed the RT-PCR reads with MiXCR, giving one entry per CDR3 protein. This sample carries tens of thousands of distinct CDR3 sequences, roughly 48% of them seen once, and the ten largest clones take 60% to 65%. The sample was blood, either unsorted or a sorted T cell fraction (not recorded which). These receptors were taken from a human donor who was either an allogeneic HSCT recipient or a stem cell or donor lymphocyte infusion donor (not recorded which). It is not recorded whose cells these are; they may come from a transplant donor. The CDR3 runs from the conserved cysteine through the conserved F or W.

length: 14; J: TRBJ1-4; V: TRBV20-1; CDR3: CSAPPGGQGEKLFF
length: 14; J: TRBJ2-7; V: TRBV20-1; CDR3: CSARDTREAYEQYF
length: 14; J: TRBJ2-1; V: TRBV27; CDR3: CASSWDSSYNEQFF
length: 14; J: TRBJ1-5; V: TRBV29-1; CDR3: CSVGSGYSNQPQHF
length: 22; J: TRBJ1-5; V: TRBV6-2/TRBV6-3; CDR3: CASSSPTMFSFGRGYSNQPQHF
length: 14; J: TRBJ1-1; V: TRBV7-8; CDR3: CASSFMSGNTEVSF
length: 14; J: TRBJ1-1; V: TRBV15; CDR3: CATSRDRLNTEAFF
length: 16; J: TRBJ1-4; V: TRBV5-1; CDR3: CASSLVRGQWKEKLFF
length: 14; J: TRBJ1-6; V: TRBV10-3; CDR3: CAISEATGSSPLHF
length: 13; J: TRBJ1-2; V: TRBV4-3; CDR3: CASSQEGGYGYTF
length: 13; J: TRBJ1-2; V: TRBV12-3/TRBV12-4; CDR3: CASTVADVYGYTF
length: 15; J: TRBJ1-2; V: TRBV7-9; CDR3: CASSLVGRALYGYTF
length: 17; J: TRBJ1-5; V: TRBV12-3/TRBV12-4; CDR3: CASSLGGRRLLYQPQHF
length: 15; J: TRBJ1-4; V: TRBV15; CDR3: CATSRRFATNEKLFF
length: 16; J: TRBJ1-3; V: TRBV11-1; CDR3: CASSSGQGISGNTIYF
length: 16; J: TRBJ1-4; V: TRBV14; CDR3: CASSQEHTATNEKLFF
length: 14; J: TRBJ1-4; V: TRBV12-3/TRBV12-4; CDR3: CASSFEWAEEKLFF
length: 13; J: TRBJ1-5; V: TRBV27; CDR3: CASSSLPDQPQHF
length: 17; J: TRBJ1-3; V: TRBV5-4; CDR3: CASSAGDGYPSGNTIYF
length: 16; J: TRBJ1-1; V: TRBV10-3; CDR3: CAISESGTGVDTEAFF
length: 14; J: TRBJ1-1; V: TRBV6-5; CDR3: CASSYSGRNTEAFF
length: 11; J: TRBJ1-1; V: TRBV3-1; CDR3: CASSSPAEAFF
length: 15; J: TRBJ1-3; V: TRBV12-3/TRBV12-4; CDR3: CASSGDRGFGNTIYF
length: 14; J: TRBJ1-2; V: TRBV6-5; CDR3: CASSYGQGPYGYTF